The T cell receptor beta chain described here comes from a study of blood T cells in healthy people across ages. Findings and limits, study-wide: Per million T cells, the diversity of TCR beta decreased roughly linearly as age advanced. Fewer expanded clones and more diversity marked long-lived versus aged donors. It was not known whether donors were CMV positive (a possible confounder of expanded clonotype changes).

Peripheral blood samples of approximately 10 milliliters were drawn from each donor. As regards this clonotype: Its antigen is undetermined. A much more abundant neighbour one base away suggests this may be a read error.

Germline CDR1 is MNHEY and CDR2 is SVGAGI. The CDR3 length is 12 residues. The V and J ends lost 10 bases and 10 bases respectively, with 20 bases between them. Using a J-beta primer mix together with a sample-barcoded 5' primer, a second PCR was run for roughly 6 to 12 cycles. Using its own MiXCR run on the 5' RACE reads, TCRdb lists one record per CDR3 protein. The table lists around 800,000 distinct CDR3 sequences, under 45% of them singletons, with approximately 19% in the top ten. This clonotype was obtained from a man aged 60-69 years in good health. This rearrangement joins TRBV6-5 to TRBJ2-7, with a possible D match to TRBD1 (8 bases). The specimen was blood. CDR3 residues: CATRQGREAQYF. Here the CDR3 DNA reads TGTGCCACCAGACAGGGGAGGGAGGCCCAGTACTTC.